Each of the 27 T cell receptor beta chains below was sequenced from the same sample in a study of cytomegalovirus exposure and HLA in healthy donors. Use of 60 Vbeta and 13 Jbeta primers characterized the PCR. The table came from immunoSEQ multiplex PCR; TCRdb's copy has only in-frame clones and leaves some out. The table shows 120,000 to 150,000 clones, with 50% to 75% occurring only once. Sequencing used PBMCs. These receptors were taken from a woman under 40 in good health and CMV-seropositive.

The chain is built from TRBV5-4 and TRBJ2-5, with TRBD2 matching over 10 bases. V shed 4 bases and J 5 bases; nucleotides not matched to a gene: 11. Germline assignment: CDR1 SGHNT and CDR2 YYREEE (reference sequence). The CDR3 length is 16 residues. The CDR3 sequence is CASSTGGLAGVETQYF. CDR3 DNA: TGTGCCAGCAGCACGGGAGGTCTAGCGGGAGTGGAGACCCAGTACTTC.

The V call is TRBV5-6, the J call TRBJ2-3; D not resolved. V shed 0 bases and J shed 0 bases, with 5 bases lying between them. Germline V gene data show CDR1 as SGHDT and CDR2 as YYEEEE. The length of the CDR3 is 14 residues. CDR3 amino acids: CASSLATSTDTQYF. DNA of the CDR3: TGTGCCAGCAGCTTGGCCACTAGCACAGATACGCAGTATTTT.

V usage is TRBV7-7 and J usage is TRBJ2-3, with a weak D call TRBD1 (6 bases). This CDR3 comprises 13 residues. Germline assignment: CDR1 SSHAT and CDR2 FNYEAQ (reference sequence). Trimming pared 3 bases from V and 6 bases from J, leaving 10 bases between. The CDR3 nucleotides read TGTGCCAGCAGCTTCTCGAGGGGGGATACGCAGTATTTT. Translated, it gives CASSFSRGDTQYF.

The CDR3 loop is CASSLAPGVGGGIYEQYF. CDR3 nucleotides: TGCGCCAGCAGCTTGGCCCCCGGGGTTGGAGGGGGCATCTACGAGCAGTACTTC. The chain has TRBV5-1 and TRBJ2-7; possible D gene TRBD1, 7 bases. The CDR3 runs to 18 residues. The V and J ends lost 0 bases and 3 bases respectively, with 22 bases between them. Germline CDR1 is SGHRS and CDR2 is YFSETQ.

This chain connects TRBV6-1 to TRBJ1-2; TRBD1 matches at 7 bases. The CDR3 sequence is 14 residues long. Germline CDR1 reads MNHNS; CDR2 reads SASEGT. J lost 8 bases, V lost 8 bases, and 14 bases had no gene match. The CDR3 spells CASSKRQGVDGYTF. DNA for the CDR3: TGTGCCAGCTCGAAGAGGCAGGGGGTGGACGGCTACACCTTC.

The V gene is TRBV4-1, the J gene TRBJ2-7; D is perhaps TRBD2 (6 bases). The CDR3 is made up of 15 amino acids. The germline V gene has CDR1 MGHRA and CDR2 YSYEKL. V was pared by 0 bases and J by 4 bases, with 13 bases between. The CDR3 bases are TGCGCCAGCAGCCAAGATTGGGGGGTCGGGTACGAGCAGTACTTC. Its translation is CASSQDWGVGYEQYF.

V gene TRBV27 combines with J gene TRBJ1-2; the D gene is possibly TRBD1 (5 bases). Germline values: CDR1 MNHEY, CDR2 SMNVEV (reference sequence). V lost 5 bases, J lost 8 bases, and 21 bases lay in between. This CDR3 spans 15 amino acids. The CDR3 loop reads CASSVLAPSKGGYTF. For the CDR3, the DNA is TGTGCCAGCAGTGTTCTCGCCCCGTCGAAGGGGGGCTACACCTTC.

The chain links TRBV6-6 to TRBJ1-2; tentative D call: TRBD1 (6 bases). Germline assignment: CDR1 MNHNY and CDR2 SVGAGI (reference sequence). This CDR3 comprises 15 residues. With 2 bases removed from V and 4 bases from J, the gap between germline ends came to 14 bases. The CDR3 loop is CASSYGRGATYGYTF. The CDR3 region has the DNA TGTGCCAGCAGTTACGGGCGGGGGGCCACCTATGGCTACACCTTC.

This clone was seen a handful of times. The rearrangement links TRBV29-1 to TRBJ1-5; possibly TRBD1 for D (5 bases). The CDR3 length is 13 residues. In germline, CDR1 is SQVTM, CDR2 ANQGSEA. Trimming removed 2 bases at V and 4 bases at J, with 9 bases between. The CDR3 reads CSVELDSNQPQHF. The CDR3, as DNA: TGCAGCGTTGAACTCGACAGTAATCAGCCCCAGCATTTT.

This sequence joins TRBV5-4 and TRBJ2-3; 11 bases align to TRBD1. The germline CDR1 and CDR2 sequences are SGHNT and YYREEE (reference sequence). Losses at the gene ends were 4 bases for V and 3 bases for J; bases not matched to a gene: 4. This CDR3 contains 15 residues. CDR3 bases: TGTGCCAGCAGCGCCCGGGACAGGGGGACAGATACGCAGTATTTT. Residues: CASSARDRGTDTQYF.

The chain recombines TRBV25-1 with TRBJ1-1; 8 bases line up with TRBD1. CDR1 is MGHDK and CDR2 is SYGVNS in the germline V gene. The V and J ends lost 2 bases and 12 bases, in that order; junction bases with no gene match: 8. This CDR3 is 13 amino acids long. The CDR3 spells CASSEALTGVTFF. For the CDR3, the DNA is TGTGCCAGCAGTGAAGCGTTGACAGGGGTGACTTTCTTT. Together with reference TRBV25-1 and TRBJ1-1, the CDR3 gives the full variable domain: EADIYQTPRYLVIGTGKKITLECSQTMGHDKMYWYQQDPGMELHLIHYSYGVNSTEKGDLSSESTVSRIRTEHFPLTLESARPSHTSQYLCASSEALTGVTFFGQGTRLTVV.

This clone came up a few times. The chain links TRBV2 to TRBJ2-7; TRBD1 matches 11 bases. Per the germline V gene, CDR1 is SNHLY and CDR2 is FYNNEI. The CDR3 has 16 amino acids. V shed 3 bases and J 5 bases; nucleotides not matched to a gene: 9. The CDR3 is CASSDPSDRGLDEQYF. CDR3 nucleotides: TGTGCCAGCAGTGACCCTTCGGACAGGGGGCTGGACGAGCAGTACTTC.

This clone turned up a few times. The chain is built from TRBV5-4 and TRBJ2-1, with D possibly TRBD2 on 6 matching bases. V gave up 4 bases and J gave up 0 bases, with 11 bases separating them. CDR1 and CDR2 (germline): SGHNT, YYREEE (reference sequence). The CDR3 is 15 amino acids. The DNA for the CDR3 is TGTGCCAGCAGCGAGACGGGGGACTCCTACAATGAGCAGTTCTTC. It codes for CASSETGDSYNEQFF.

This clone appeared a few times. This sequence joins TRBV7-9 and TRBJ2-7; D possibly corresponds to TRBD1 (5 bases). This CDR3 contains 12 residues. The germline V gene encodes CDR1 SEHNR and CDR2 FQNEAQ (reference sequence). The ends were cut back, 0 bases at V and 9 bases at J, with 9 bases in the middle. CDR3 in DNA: TGTGCCAGCAGCTTAGCAGTGGACATGCAGTACTTC. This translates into CASSLAVDMQYF.

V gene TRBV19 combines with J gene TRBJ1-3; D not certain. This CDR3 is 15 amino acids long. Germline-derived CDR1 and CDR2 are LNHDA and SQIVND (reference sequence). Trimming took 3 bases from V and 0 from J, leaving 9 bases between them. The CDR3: CASSIGGSSGNTIYF. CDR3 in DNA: TGTGCCAGTAGTATCGGAGGGAGCTCTGGAAACACCATATATTTT.

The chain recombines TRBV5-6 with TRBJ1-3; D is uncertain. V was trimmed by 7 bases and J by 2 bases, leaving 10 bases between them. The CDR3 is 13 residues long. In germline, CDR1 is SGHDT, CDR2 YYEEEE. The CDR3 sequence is CASHRVPGNTIYF. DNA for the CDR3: TGTGCCAGCCACCGGGTCCCTGGAAACACCATATATTTT.

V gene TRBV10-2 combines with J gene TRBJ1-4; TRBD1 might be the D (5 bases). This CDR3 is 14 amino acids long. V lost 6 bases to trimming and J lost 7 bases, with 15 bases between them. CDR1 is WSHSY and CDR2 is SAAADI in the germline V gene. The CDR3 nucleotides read TGCGCCAGCAGCGACGTTGGGGCGAGTGAAAAACTGTTTTTT. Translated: CASSDVGASEKLFF.

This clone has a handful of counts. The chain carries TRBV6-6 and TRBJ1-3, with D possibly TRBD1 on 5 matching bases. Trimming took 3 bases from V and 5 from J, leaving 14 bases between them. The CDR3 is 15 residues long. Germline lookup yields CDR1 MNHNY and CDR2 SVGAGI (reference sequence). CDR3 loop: CASSYHQGTRNTIYF. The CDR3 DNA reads TGTGCCAGCAGTTATCATCAGGGTACTAGAAACACCATATATTTT.

CDR3 in amino acids: CASSQLGSGGSSYNEQFF. CDR3 DNA: TGCGCCAGCTCCCAACTGGGTTCGGGCGGGAGCTCCTACAATGAGCAGTTCTTC. V and J are TRBV10-1 and TRBJ2-1; 7 bases are a match to TRBD2. The CDR3 length is 18 residues. Germline loops: CDR1 WNHNN, CDR2 SYGVQD (reference sequence). With V trimmed by 8 bases and J by 0 bases, 16 bases remained unmatched.

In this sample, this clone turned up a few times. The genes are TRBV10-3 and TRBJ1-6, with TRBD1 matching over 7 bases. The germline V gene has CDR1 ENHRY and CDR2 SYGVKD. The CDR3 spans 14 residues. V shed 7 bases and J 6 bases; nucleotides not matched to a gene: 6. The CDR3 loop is CAITRGPLNSPLHF. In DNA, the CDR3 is TGTGCCATCACTAGGGGGCCCCTTAATTCACCCCTCCACTTT.

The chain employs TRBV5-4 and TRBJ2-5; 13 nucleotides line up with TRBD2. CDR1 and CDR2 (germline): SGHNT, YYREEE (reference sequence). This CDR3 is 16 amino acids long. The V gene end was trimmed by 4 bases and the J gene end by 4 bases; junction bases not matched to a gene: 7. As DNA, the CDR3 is TGTGCCAGCAGCCTCGGACTAGCGGGAGTGGCAGAGACCCAGTACTTC. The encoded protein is CASSLGLAGVAETQYF.

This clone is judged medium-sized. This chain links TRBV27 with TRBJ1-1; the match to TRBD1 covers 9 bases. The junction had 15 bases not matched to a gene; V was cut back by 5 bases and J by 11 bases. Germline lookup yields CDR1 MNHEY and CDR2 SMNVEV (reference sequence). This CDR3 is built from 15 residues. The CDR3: CASSGTTGGRYRAFF. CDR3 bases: TGTGCCAGCAGTGGTACTACAGGGGGCCGGTATCGGGCTTTCTTT.

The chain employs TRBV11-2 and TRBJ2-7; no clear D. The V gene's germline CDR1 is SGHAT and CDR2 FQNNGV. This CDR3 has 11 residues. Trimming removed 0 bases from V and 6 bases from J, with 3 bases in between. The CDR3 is CASSLDSEQYF. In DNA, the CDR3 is TGTGCCAGCAGCTTAGACTCCGAGCAGTACTTC.

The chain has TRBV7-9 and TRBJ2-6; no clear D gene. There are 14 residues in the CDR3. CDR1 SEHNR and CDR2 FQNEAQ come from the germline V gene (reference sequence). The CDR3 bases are TGTGCGGATGGCTTCCCGGGTGGGGCCAACGTCCTGACTTTC. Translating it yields CADGFPGGANVLTF. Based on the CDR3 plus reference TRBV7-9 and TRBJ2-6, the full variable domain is DTGVSQNPRHKITKRGQNVTFRCDPISEHNRLYWYRQTLGQGPEFLTYFQNEAQLEKSRLLSDRFSAERPKGSFSTLEIQRTEQGDSAMYLCADGFPGGANVLTFGAGSRLTVL.

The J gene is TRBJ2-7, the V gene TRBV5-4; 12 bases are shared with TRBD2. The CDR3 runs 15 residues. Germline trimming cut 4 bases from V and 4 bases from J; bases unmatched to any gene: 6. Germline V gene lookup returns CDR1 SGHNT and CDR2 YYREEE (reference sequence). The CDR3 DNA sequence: TGTGCCAGCAGCCGGCTGACTAGCGGGGGTTACGAGCAGTACTTC. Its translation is CASSRLTSGGYEQYF.

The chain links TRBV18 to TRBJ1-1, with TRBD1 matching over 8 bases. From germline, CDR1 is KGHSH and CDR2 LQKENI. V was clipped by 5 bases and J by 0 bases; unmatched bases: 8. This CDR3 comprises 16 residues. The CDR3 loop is CASSETGVTMNTEAFF. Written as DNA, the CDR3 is TGTGCCAGCTCAGAGACAGGGGTTACTATGAACACTGAAGCTTTCTTT.

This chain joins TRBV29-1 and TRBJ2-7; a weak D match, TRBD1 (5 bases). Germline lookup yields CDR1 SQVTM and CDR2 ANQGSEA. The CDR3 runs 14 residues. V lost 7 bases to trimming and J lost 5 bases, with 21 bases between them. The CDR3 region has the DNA TGCAGCGATTCATGGCGGCAGGGTGAGCACGAGCAGTACTTC. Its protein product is CSDSWRQGEHEQYF.